The text below deals with one T cell receptor (beta chain). Its antigen is unidentified. This entry belongs to a study of cytomegalovirus exposure and HLA in healthy donors. Study-wide context: The roughly 110 validation repertoires matched the approximately 700 first-cohort repertoires in platform, a later analysis reported. Findings and limits, study-wide: It was confirmed in vitro that three of the CMV-associated chains were specific for CMV antigens. Cytomegalovirus association was listed for 164 TCR beta chains.

The CDR3 runs 15 residues. Germline values: CDR1 LNHDA, CDR2 SQIVND (reference sequence). The V gene end was trimmed by 6 bases and the J gene end by 0 bases; junction bases not matched to a gene: 6. While the first cohort had hundreds of subjects, the donors belonged to the separate validation cohort of about 120 subjects. The method was immunoSEQ multiplex PCR; TCRdb's version includes in-frame clones alone and lacks a portion of them. The table records 82,000 or so clones, roughly 94% of them present only once. This rearrangement joins TRBV19 to TRBJ1-1; TRBD1 matches at 8 bases. The origin of this receptor is a woman younger than 30 in good health and CMV-seronegative. The sequenced sample consisted of PBMCs. The CDR3 bases are TGTGCCAGTAGCCCCGACAGGGGAATGAACACTGAAGCTTTCTTT. Residues: CASSPDRGMNTEAFF.